Each of the 7 T cell receptor beta chains below was sequenced from the same sample in a study of CD8+ T cells in alopecia areata. Following RNA extraction, reverse transcription yielded cDNA that acted as the sequencing template. Clones were read by immunoSEQ multiplex PCR, and TCRdb kept only the in-frame ones, dropping some. The profile covers about 210,000 clones, with around 57% appearing a single time and roughly 1.6% taken by the ten largest. Sample treatment: oral pan-JAK inhibitor, 5-10 mg twice daily. The source was CD4+ T cells sorted from blood, collected at week 4, from a patient treated with tofacitinib. The receptors come from a human donor with alopecia areata.

This rearrangement joins TRBV29-1 to TRBJ1-2; D is possibly TRBD1 (5 bases). The CDR3 totals 12 residues. Germline loops: CDR1 SQVTM, CDR2 ANQGSEA. The V and J ends lost 4 bases and 3 bases respectively, with 9 bases between them. The CDR3 region is CSVADRDYGYTF. CDR3 coding DNA: TGCAGCGTTGCCGACAGAGACTATGGCTACACCTTC.

This clone was detected only once. The chain recombines TRBV27 with TRBJ1-1, with 7 bases that match TRBD1. Per the germline V gene, CDR1 is MNHEY and CDR2 is SMNVEV (reference sequence). CDR3 length: 16 residues. Trimming cost V 0 bases and J 1 base; bases outside gene matches: 5. Written as DNA, the CDR3 is TGTGCCAGCAGTTTATCAGCGGGACAGCGGAACACTGAAGCTTTCTTT. It yields the protein CASSLSAGQRNTEAFF.

This clone has just a few counts. The gene calls are TRBV7-3 and TRBJ2-2, with TRBD1 identical over 10 bases. The V gene end was trimmed by 5 bases and the J gene end by 6 bases; junction bases not matched to a gene: 6. Germline V gene sequence: CDR1 SGHTA, CDR2 FQGTGA. The CDR3 covers 15 residues. In nucleotides, the CDR3 is TGTGCCAGCAGCCCCGGGACAGGGGTGCCCGGGGAGCTGTTTTTT. Its protein is CASSPGTGVPGELFF.

This chain connects TRBV6-6 to TRBJ2-1, with D possibly matching TRBD2 (7 bases). CDR3 length equals 16 residues. The ends were cut back, 6 bases at V and 6 bases at J, with 21 bases in the middle. Germline values: CDR1 MNHNY, CDR2 SVGAGI (reference sequence). The CDR3 region has the DNA TGTGCCAGCAGCCAAGGGGGGGTTCAGGCTGGCAATGAGCAGTTCTTC. The encoded protein is CASSQGGVQAGNEQFF.

This chain connects TRBV30 to TRBJ2-5; TRBD2 aligns across 8 bases. The length of the CDR3 is 16 residues. The J segment lost 5 bases and the V segment lost 4 bases, leaving 15 bases of the junction unmatched. CDR1 GTSNPN and CDR2 SVGIG come from the germline V gene (reference sequence). CDR3 nucleotide sequence: TGTGCCTGGACCCAAAGGGCGGGGGGTAATGGGGAGACCCAGTACTTC. It codes for CAWTQRAGGNGETQYF. Based on the CDR3 plus reference TRBV30 and TRBJ2-5, the full variable domain is SQTIHQWPATLVQPVGSPLSLECTVEGTSNPNLYWYRQAAGRGLQLLFYSVGIGQISSEVPQNLSASRPQDRQFILSSKKLLLSDSGFYLCAWTQRAGGNGETQYFGPGTRLLVL.

There are a few counts of this clone. Written as DNA, the CDR3 is TGTGCCAGCAGCTTACGCAACAACAATGAGCAGTTCTTC. Residues: CASSLRNNNEQFF. The chain has TRBV7-6 and TRBJ2-1, with unresolved D. The length of the CDR3 is 13 residues. The ends were cut back, 2 bases at V and 5 bases at J, with 7 bases in the middle. Germline V gives CDR1 SGHVS, CDR2 FNYEAQ.

The rearrangement uses TRBV7-2 and TRBJ2-5; the D gene is possibly TRBD2 (7 bases). V gave up 0 bases and J gave up 7 bases, with 15 bases separating them. The CDR3 covers 15 residues. The V gene's germline CDR1 is SGHTA and CDR2 FQGNSA. The chain's CDR3 is CASSLAGGQSGTQYF. DNA for the CDR3: TGTGCCAGCAGCTTAGCGGGGGGGCAATCTGGGACCCAGTACTTC.